This T cell receptor beta chain was captured in a study of blood T cells in healthy people across ages. Overall study results and limits: Estimated diversity that came from one million T cells was considered an underestimate.

As regards this clonotype: Its target is not known.

The germline CDR1 and CDR2 sequences are SGHDN and FVKESK. There are 15 residues in the CDR3. V dropped 4 bases and J dropped 6 bases, with 19 bases sitting between them. Primers used in a second PCR of roughly 6 to 11 cycles were a sample-barcoded 5' primer and a J-beta primer mix. A template-switch adaptor that had 12 random nucleotides put a tag on each cDNA molecule. In TCRdb, the 5' RACE reads were re-called with MiXCR into one record per CDR3 protein. The sample has about 1.5 million distinct CDR3 sequences; approximately 43% are singletons. This clonotype originated in a young woman in good health. The genes are TRBV14 and TRBJ2-7, with D unresolved. Input material: blood. The CDR3 DNA sequence: TGTGCCAGCAGCCTTGTAACCCCGGAGTACGGCGAGCAGTACTTC. It encodes CASSLVTPEYGEQYF.